This is a list of T cell receptor beta chains from one sample in a study of T cell repertoires in cytomegalovirus infection. These TCRs are of unknown antigen specificity. One entry per CDR3 protein results from TCRdb running MiXCR on the reads. The table includes tens of thousands of distinct CDR3 sequences, around 18% detected once. The sample consisted of CD8+ T cells from cultured PBMCs, taken from culture after CMV antigen stimulation. The origin of the receptors is a human donor in good health (CMV status not recorded). Some clones in this sample may be carry-over from other donors' samples. CDR3s include the opening cysteine and the closing phenylalanine or tryptophan. Fields, in order: clone size, D gene, V gene, J gene, CDR3 protein, CDR3 DNA. The D gene is left open where the match is weak. The listing skips clone size in some rows; elsewhere it reads once, few, many or a size class.

clone size: few; D gene: TRBD2; V gene: TRBV7-9; J gene: TRBJ2-7; CDR3 protein: CASSRLAASSYEQYF; CDR3 DNA: TGTGCCAGCAGCCGACTAGCGGCTAGCTCCTACGAGCAGTACTTC
clone size: .; D gene: TRBD2; V gene: TRBV7-2; J gene: TRBJ2-3; CDR3 protein: CASSLILREGDTQYF; CDR3 DNA: TGTGCCAGCAGCCTCATCTTGCGGGAGGGAGATACGCAGTATTTT
clone size: .; D gene: TRBD2; V gene: TRBV19; J gene: TRBJ2-7; CDR3 protein: CASSSSLGGGLSYEQYF; CDR3 DNA: TGTGCCAGTAGTTCCTCCCTAGGCGGGGGGCTCTCCTACGAGCAGTACTTC
clone size: .; D gene: TRBD1; V gene: TRBV24-1; J gene: TRBJ2-1; CDR3 protein: CATGTGTGINEQFF; CDR3 DNA: TGTGCCACTGGGACCGGGACAGGGATTAATGAGCAGTTCTTC
clone size: few; D gene: .; V gene: TRBV9; J gene: TRBJ1-1; CDR3 protein: CASGLTSNTEAFF; CDR3 DNA: TGTGCCAGCGGACTTACGTCGAACACTGAAGCTTTCTTT
clone size: few; D gene: .; V gene: TRBV7-9; J gene: TRBJ1-2; CDR3 protein: CASRAPGSGNGYTF; CDR3 DNA: TGTGCCAGCAGGGCACCGGGGAGCGGCAATGGCTACACCTTC
clone size: few; D gene: .; V gene: TRBV10-3; J gene: TRBJ1-2; CDR3 protein: CATTGSYGYTF; CDR3 DNA: TGTGCCACCACAGGGTCCTATGGCTACACCTTC
clone size: .; D gene: .; V gene: TRBV7-2; J gene: TRBJ1-6; CDR3 protein: CASSLAGQDPRPLHF; CDR3 DNA: TGTGCCAGCAGCTTAGCTGGTCAGGACCCGAGGCCCCTCCACTTT
clone size: .; D gene: TRBD1; V gene: TRBV7-9; J gene: TRBJ2-5; CDR3 protein: CASSQRWDSRQETQYF; CDR3 DNA: TGTGCCAGCAGCCAGAGGTGGGACAGCCGCCAAGAGACCCAGTACTTC
clone size: few; D gene: .; V gene: TRBV7-8; J gene: TRBJ1-2; CDR3 protein: CASSLARVDPYGYTF; CDR3 DNA: TGTGCCAGCAGCTTAGCCAGGGTGGACCCCTATGGCTACACCTTC
clone size: .; D gene: TRBD1; V gene: TRBV19; J gene: TRBJ1-2; CDR3 protein: CARTRGNDGYTF; CDR3 DNA: TGTGCCAGGACCAGGGGGAATGATGGCTACACCTTC
clone size: .; D gene: .; V gene: TRBV6-5; J gene: TRBJ1-1; CDR3 protein: CASSDWTFRENTEAFF; CDR3 DNA: TGTGCCAGCAGTGACTGGACATTTAGGGAGAACACTGAAGCTTTCTTT
clone size: few; D gene: .; V gene: TRBV11-2; J gene: TRBJ2-1; CDR3 protein: CASSLLTEMHNEQFF; CDR3 DNA: TGTGCCAGCAGCTTACTTACGGAAATGCACAATGAGCAGTTCTTC
clone size: few; D gene: TRBD2; V gene: TRBV7-3; J gene: TRBJ2-1; CDR3 protein: CASSLLAGESYNEQFF; CDR3 DNA: TGTGCCAGCAGCCTCCTCGCGGGAGAATCCTACAATGAGCAGTTCTTC
clone size: .; D gene: TRBD2; V gene: TRBV6-4; J gene: TRBJ2-3; CDR3 protein: CASSDSGGTDTQYF; CDR3 DNA: TGTGCCAGCAGTGACAGCGGGGGGACAGATACGCAGTATTTT
clone size: .; D gene: .; V gene: TRBV7-9; J gene: TRBJ2-7; CDR3 protein: CASSSSRGIDTYEQYF; CDR3 DNA: TGTGCCAGCAGCTCCTCGCGAGGGATAGACACCTACGAGCAGTACTTC
clone size: many; D gene: .; V gene: TRBV27; J gene: TRBJ1-1; CDR3 protein: CASSYSSMNTEAFF; CDR3 DNA: TGTGCCAGCAGTTACTCGAGCATGAACACTGAAGCTTTCTTT
clone size: few; D gene: .; V gene: TRBV7-2; J gene: TRBJ1-4; CDR3 protein: CASSLNSLRTNEKLFF; CDR3 DNA: TGTGCCAGCAGCTTAAACAGCCTACGAACTAATGAAAAACTGTTTTTT
clone size: .; D gene: .; V gene: TRBV27; J gene: TRBJ2-1; CDR3 protein: CASSGASYSYNEQFF; CDR3 DNA: TGTGCCAGCAGTGGCGCTAGCTACTCCTACAATGAGCAGTTCTTC
clone size: few; D gene: TRBD2; V gene: TRBV7-2; J gene: TRBJ2-1; CDR3 protein: CASSSGLAGTSYNEQFF; CDR3 DNA: TGTGCCAGCAGCTCCGGACTAGCGGGGACCTCCTACAATGAGCAGTTCTTC
clone size: .; D gene: TRBD2; V gene: TRBV6-5; J gene: TRBJ2-1; CDR3 protein: CASRWTSGGNEQFF; CDR3 DNA: TGTGCCAGCAGGTGGACTAGCGGGGGGAATGAGCAGTTCTTC
clone size: few; D gene: TRBD1; V gene: TRBV19; J gene: TRBJ2-1; CDR3 protein: CASSISGQIYNEQFF; CDR3 DNA: TGTGCCAGTAGTATCTCGGGACAGATCTACAATGAGCAGTTCTTC
clone size: .; D gene: .; V gene: TRBV27; J gene: TRBJ2-7; CDR3 protein: CASTQGYEQYF; CDR3 DNA: TGTGCCAGCACTCAGGGTTACGAGCAGTACTTC
clone size: few; D gene: .; V gene: TRBV7-2; J gene: TRBJ2-1; CDR3 protein: CASSLAGDYNEQFF; CDR3 DNA: TGTGCCAGCAGCTTAGCGGGAGACTACAATGAGCAGTTCTTC
clone size: .; D gene: .; V gene: TRBV7-2; J gene: TRBJ1-5; CDR3 protein: CASSESRAGDQPQHF; CDR3 DNA: TGTGCCAGCAGCGAGAGTCGGGCGGGGGATCAGCCCCAGCATTTT
clone size: .; D gene: .; V gene: TRBV6-6; J gene: TRBJ1-1; CDR3 protein: CASSPKVGVNTEAFF; CDR3 DNA: TGTGCCAGCAGCCCAAAGGTGGGCGTAAACACTGAAGCTTTCTTT
clone size: few; D gene: TRBD2; V gene: TRBV6-1; J gene: TRBJ2-7; CDR3 protein: CASSRGGTSYEQYF; CDR3 DNA: TGTGCCAGCAGTCGCGGGGGAACCTCCTACGAGCAGTACTTC
clone size: few; D gene: TRBD1; V gene: TRBV6-2/TRBV6-3; J gene: TRBJ2-1; CDR3 protein: CASSTRQGFHNEQFF; CDR3 DNA: TGTGCCAGCAGTACCCGACAGGGTTTCCACAATGAGCAGTTCTTC
clone size: many; D gene: .; V gene: TRBV7-9; J gene: TRBJ2-1; CDR3 protein: CASSPGVSSYNEQFF; CDR3 DNA: TGTGCCAGCAGCCCCGGGGTCAGCTCCTACAATGAGCAGTTCTTC
clone size: .; D gene: TRBD1; V gene: TRBV6-5; J gene: TRBJ1-1; CDR3 protein: CASSLQGALGNTEAFF; CDR3 DNA: TGTGCCAGCAGCTTACAGGGGGCACTCGGGAACACTGAAGCTTTCTTT
clone size: medium-sized; D gene: .; V gene: TRBV6-5; J gene: TRBJ2-1; CDR3 protein: CASSSGIPKYNEQFF; CDR3 DNA: TGTGCCAGCAGTTCAGGGATCCCGAAGTACAATGAGCAGTTCTTC
clone size: .; D gene: .; V gene: TRBV6-5; J gene: TRBJ2-2; CDR3 protein: CASSYNTAGELFF; CDR3 DNA: TGTGCCAGCAGTTACAACACGGCCGGGGAGCTGTTTTTT
clone size: few; D gene: TRBD2; V gene: TRBV4-3; J gene: TRBJ2-4; CDR3 protein: CASSQDLPGTSGKAKNIQYF; CDR3 DNA: TGCGCCAGCAGCCAAGATCTGCCAGGGACTAGCGGGAAGGCCAAAAACATTCAGTACTTC
clone size: .; D gene: .; V gene: TRBV7-2; J gene: TRBJ2-1; CDR3 protein: CASSLKGRAVDEQFF; CDR3 DNA: TGTGCCAGCAGCTTAAAGGGCAGGGCTGTCGATGAGCAGTTCTTC
clone size: .; D gene: .; V gene: TRBV6-6; J gene: TRBJ2-3; CDR3 protein: CASSPLGDSGTDTQYF; CDR3 DNA: TGTGCCAGCAGCCCGCTGGGGGACTCAGGCACAGATACGCAGTATTTT
clone size: few; D gene: .; V gene: TRBV6-2/TRBV6-3; J gene: TRBJ2-7; CDR3 protein: CASSYYSRELYEQYF; CDR3 DNA: TGTGCCAGCAGTTATTATAGCAGAGAACTCTACGAGCAGTACTTC
clone size: few; D gene: .; V gene: TRBV11-2; J gene: TRBJ1-6; CDR3 protein: CASSLGRGWHNSPLHF; CDR3 DNA: TGTGCCAGCAGCTTGGGCAGGGGATGGCATAATTCACCCCTCCACTTT
clone size: .; D gene: TRBD2; V gene: TRBV12-3/TRBV12-4; J gene: TRBJ2-5; CDR3 protein: CASSSPRASGRAAGETQYF; CDR3 DNA: TGTGCCAGCAGTTCCCCCAGGGCTAGCGGGAGGGCGGCGGGGGAGACCCAGTACTTC
clone size: .; D gene: TRBD1; V gene: TRBV7-2; J gene: TRBJ2-1; CDR3 protein: CASSLTSGGEQFF; CDR3 DNA: TGTGCCAGCAGCTTGACATCAGGGGGTGAGCAGTTCTTC
clone size: .; D gene: .; V gene: TRBV7-2; J gene: TRBJ1-1; CDR3 protein: CASSRWTLLEAFF; CDR3 DNA: TGTGCCAGCAGCCGCTGGACATTGCTTGAAGCTTTCTTT
clone size: .; D gene: TRBD2; V gene: TRBV7-9; J gene: TRBJ2-7; CDR3 protein: CASSLATSGGYEQYF; CDR3 DNA: TGTGCCAGCAGCTTAGCGACTAGCGGGGGTTACGAGCAGTACTTC
clone size: .; D gene: TRBD2; V gene: TRBV7-9; J gene: TRBJ2-2; CDR3 protein: CASSWTSGNYTGELFF; CDR3 DNA: TGTGCCAGCAGCTGGACTAGCGGGAATTACACCGGGGAGCTGTTTTTT
clone size: few; D gene: TRBD2; V gene: TRBV6-5; J gene: TRBJ2-7; CDR3 protein: CASSLAESSYEQYF; CDR3 DNA: TGTGCCAGCAGCCTAGCGGAAAGCTCCTACGAGCAGTACTTC
clone size: many; D gene: .; V gene: TRBV10-2; J gene: TRBJ2-7; CDR3 protein: CASSEPTNNYEQYF; CDR3 DNA: TGCGCCAGCAGTGAGCCGACAAACAACTACGAGCAGTACTTC
clone size: few; D gene: .; V gene: TRBV19; J gene: TRBJ1-5; CDR3 protein: CASSIAPSSNQPQHF; CDR3 DNA: TGTGCCAGTAGTATAGCGCCGTCTAGCAATCAGCCCCAGCATTTT
clone size: many; D gene: .; V gene: TRBV7-8; J gene: TRBJ2-3; CDR3 protein: CASSPNPLGPMADTQYF; CDR3 DNA: TGTGCCAGCAGCCCGAACCCATTAGGACCCATGGCAGATACGCAGTATTTT
clone size: .; D gene: .; V gene: TRBV7-3; J gene: TRBJ2-2; CDR3 protein: CASSPDVPGTGELFF; CDR3 DNA: TGTGCCAGCAGCCCGGACGTCCCTGGAACCGGGGAGCTGTTTTTT
clone size: few; D gene: TRBD1; V gene: TRBV7-2; J gene: TRBJ2-7; CDR3 protein: CASSPHDRGEQYF; CDR3 DNA: TGTGCCAGCAGCCCTCACGACAGGGGCGAGCAGTACTTC
clone size: .; D gene: .; V gene: TRBV4-1; J gene: TRBJ2-3; CDR3 protein: CASSQVRVFTDTQYF; CDR3 DNA: TGCGCCAGCAGCCAAGTACGGGTCTTCACAGATACGCAGTATTTT
clone size: .; D gene: .; V gene: TRBV20-1; J gene: TRBJ2-3; CDR3 protein: CRTPLADLIDTQYF; CDR3 DNA: TGCAGGACCCCTTTAGCGGACCTCATAGATACGCAGTATTTT
clone size: many; D gene: .; V gene: TRBV2; J gene: TRBJ1-4; CDR3 protein: CASTKGPNEKLFF; CDR3 DNA: TGTGCCAGCACAAAGGGGCCTAATGAAAAACTGTTTTTT
clone size: many; D gene: .; V gene: TRBV6-9; J gene: TRBJ2-7; CDR3 protein: CAAYRARYEQYF; CDR3 DNA: TGTGCGGCTTACAGGGCCCGCTACGAGCAGTACTTC
clone size: .; D gene: .; V gene: TRBV28; J gene: TRBJ2-3; CDR3 protein: CASRNLRGEVSDTQYF; CDR3 DNA: TGTGCCAGCAGGAATCTCCGAGGGGAGGTTTCAGATACGCAGTATTTT
clone size: .; D gene: .; V gene: TRBV7-4; J gene: TRBJ1-3; CDR3 protein: CASSPTVGPGNTIYF; CDR3 DNA: TGTGCCAGCAGCCCGACGGTCGGCCCTGGAAACACCATATATTTT
clone size: .; D gene: .; V gene: TRBV7-2; J gene: TRBJ2-2; CDR3 protein: CASSLNKNTGELFF; CDR3 DNA: TGTGCCAGCAGCTTAAATAAGAACACCGGGGAGCTGTTTTTT
clone size: .; D gene: .; V gene: TRBV13; J gene: TRBJ2-3; CDR3 protein: CASSLRDSAQYF; CDR3 DNA: TGTGCCAGCAGCCTCCGGGACTCCGCTCAGTATTTT
clone size: few; D gene: .; V gene: TRBV7-2; J gene: TRBJ2-3; CDR3 protein: CASSLGQQYF; CDR3 DNA: TGTGCCAGCAGCTTAGGACAGCAGTATTTT